This TCR beta chain was recorded in a study of neurological immune-mediated disorders. Ten or more counts support this clonotype. Its antigen is undetermined. The team produced cDNA through 5'RACE using 10-nucleotide random UMIs. Every sequencing run generated over 180 million TCR-beta sequences from 15-18 subjects. TCRdb reprocessed the 5' RACE reads via MiXCR and lists one record per CDR3 protein. The sample includes about 30,000 distinct CDR3 sequences, roughly 15% of them seen just once. Study-wide points: Healthy controls had more TCR clonal expansion than multiple sclerosis, which showed the least, whereas HTLV-1-associated myelopathy showed the most.

Sequenced: PBMCs. The sequence came from a man aged 65 to 85 in good health.

The chain's CDR3 is CASSLLQGRGILYF. CDR3 in DNA: TGTGCCAGCAGCTTGCTACAGGGAAGGGGGATTTTGTACTTC. The chain joins TRBV5-6 to TRBJ2-7; D is perhaps TRBD1 (6 bases). V was pared by 1 base and J by 12 bases, with 20 bases between. This CDR3 region has 14 residues. Germline assignment: CDR1 SGHDT and CDR2 YYEEEE.